Given below is one T cell receptor gamma chain in context. This clone is deemed large (0.1 to 1%). Its antigen remains unidentified. Base qualities were left out, and no much larger clone turns up one base away. For each case, genomic DNA was extracted from ten 5-um FFPE scrolls with the QIAamp DNA FFPE tissue kit. Classification of coeliac disease based on the TCR repertoire was tested using fully anonymised formalin-fixed paraffin-embedded duodenal biopsies that were surplus to diagnostic needs. The controls had upper endoscopy for reflux, dyspepsia or gastritis, and there was no clinical or histological suspicion of coeliac disease in any of the controls. Library construction relied on multiplex PCR. TCRdb names Ion Torrent PGM as the instrument used. TRG repertoires were amplified from 150 to 200 ng of biopsy DNA with the LymphoTrack kit, in which Illumina adapters are carried by the primers. After purification with AMPure XP beads and quantification on a 2100 Bioanalyzer, the TRG amplicons were pooled in equimolar amounts. Sequencing of TRG libraries was performed on an Ion PGM instrument. From the authors' description of their analysis: FastX removed reads in which more than 10% of nucleotides fell below the per-patient third-quartile quality score. IMGT/HighV-QUEST was used to align reads in order to assign V, D and J genes, locate CDR3 regions and judge functionality. After the sequences were translated into amino acids, every sequence predicted to be non-functional was thrown out. CDR3s were broken into kmers both with and without positional annotation, kmer frequencies were analysed by PCA, and samples were clustered using each of the 1023 combinations of PCs 1-10. Classification was validated by leave-one-out cross-validation, re-optimising parameters on the remaining samples each time. Shannon diversity was calculated with the vegan R package from repeated random subsamples, each the size of the lowest read count. In TCRdb, clones were called once more from the public reads by CATT, and rows of identical DNA were later combined. TCRdb's processing, not the authors' own work, is the source of the V and J calls. The sample data list several hundred gamma-chain clones, and 51% of these were observed just once. Of the sample, almost 35% is held by the ten largest clones.

This sample was included in a study of intestinal T cells in coeliac disease (dated by TCRdb to the early 2020s). With regard to the full study: Coeliac patients were found to be much younger than controls, with mean ages of about 15 versus 50 years recorded in the TRG cohort. The TCR-delta (TRD) cohort included duodenal biopsies from 11 coeliac disease patients and 11 non-coeliac controls. A second, larger TCR-gamma (TRG) cohort comprised duodenal biopsies from a few dozen coeliac disease patients and approximately 20 non-coeliac controls. The research as a whole found: Coeliac and control groups differed significantly in age, although an age-split analysis did not yield significant classification. TRD kmer-based clustering correctly classified all 22 biopsies in training, with a reported leave-one-out accuracy of over 80%. FFPE-derived DNA was found to be relatively degraded, and loss of a proportion of TCR sequences in each sample was likely caused by this degradation. Of some 54 biopsies, approximately 51 (about 94%) were correctly classified by TRG clustering, which had a reported leave-one-out accuracy of around 90%. Repeated CDR3 amino acid sequences could not be distinguished from PCR duplicates.

Trimming removed 1 base from V and 10 bases from J; the gene matches leave 1 base unexplained. Its CDR3 holds 11 amino acids, cysteine through phenylalanine. The DNA shown is the 33-base CDR3, in frame from base 1. The chain links TRGV11 with TRGJ1 or TRGJ2. TRGV11 is an ORF; its function is uncertain. The receptor was derived from a human donor who served as a control with a normal duodenal biopsy, not a healthy volunteer. Sequencing was performed on a duodenal biopsy. The DNA reads TGTGCCTGCTGGATTAGGCAAAAGAAACTCTTT. This gives the protein CACWIRQKKLF.